A single sample gave rise to the 23 T cell receptor beta chains below, sequenced in a study of cytomegalovirus exposure and HLA in healthy donors. The method was immunoSEQ multiplex PCR; TCRdb's version includes in-frame clones alone and lacks a portion of them. This sample has over 200,000 clones, with roughly 83% found just once. The specimen was PBMCs. These receptor sequences come from a woman aged 18-35 years in good health and CMV-seronegative.

J is TRBJ2-4 and V is TRBV11-2; the D call may be TRBD1 or TRBD2 (7 bases each). The germline CDR1 and CDR2 sequences are SGHAT and FQNNGV. This CDR3 comprises 14 residues. The V end lost 5 bases, the J end lost 8 bases, and 16 bases lay between the germline ends. CDR3 DNA sequence: TGTGCCAGCAGCCAATCGACAGGGAGGGACATTCAGTACTTC. Translated: CASSQSTGRDIQYF.

The V gene is TRBV30, the J gene TRBJ2-7; D ambiguous. This CDR3 contains 12 residues. Germline-derived CDR1 and CDR2 are GTSNPN and SVGIG (reference sequence). Trimming shortened V by 2 bases and J by 3 bases, and 8 bases separated the two germline ends. CDR3 in amino acids: CAWSLVGYEQYF. CDR3 bases: TGTGCCTGGAGTTTGGTGGGCTACGAGCAGTACTTC.

The chain has TRBV6-1 and TRBJ2-7; TRBD2 matches 12 bases. Trimming at V came to 6 bases and at J to 4 bases, leaving 7 bases not matched to a gene. Per germline, CDR1 MNHNS and CDR2 SASEGT. CDR3 size: 15 residues. The CDR3, as DNA: TGTGCCAGCAGCGCAACTAGCGGGGGGCCATACGAGCAGTACTTC. Its protein product is CASSATSGGPYEQYF.

V usage is TRBV5-6 and J usage is TRBJ2-1; 7 bases line up with TRBD2. The CDR3 runs 15 residues. The V segment lost 0 bases and the J segment 7 bases; nucleotides outside the gene matches: 7. Germline values: CDR1 SGHDT, CDR2 YYEEEE. The chain's CDR3 is CASSLAGGGVNEQFF. The CDR3 DNA follows: TGTGCCAGCAGCTTGGCGGGCGGGGGTGTAAATGAGCAGTTCTTC.

The chain is built from TRBV6-4 and TRBJ1-5; D not resolved. The germline V and J ends were trimmed by 0 bases and 7 bases, with 13 bases remaining between them. The CDR3 length is 15 residues. Germline V gives CDR1 MRHNA, CDR2 SNTAGT. The DNA of the CDR3 is TGTGCCAGCAGTGACTCGTTTGGGTCGGGGCAGCCCCAGCATTTT. It is translated as CASSDSFGSGQPQHF.

The chain is built from TRBV7-3 and TRBJ2-3; tentatively, D is TRBD1 (7 bases). Trimming pared 4 bases from V and 1 base from J, leaving 15 bases between. The CDR3 spans 16 residues. The V gene's germline CDR1 is SGHTA and CDR2 FQGTGA. The DNA for the CDR3 is TGTGCCAGCAGCTCCCAGGGGGGATTTGGCACAGATACGCAGTATTTT. Encoded protein: CASSSQGGFGTDTQYF.

The V call is TRBV29-1, the J call TRBJ2-5; TRBD2 matches at 9 bases. CDR1 is SQVTM and CDR2 is ANQGSEA in the germline V gene. The trim removed 5 bases at V and 5 bases at J, leaving 12 bases unmatched. The CDR3 runs to 15 residues. This chain's CDR3 is CSVSVAGVGVETQYF. CDR3 in DNA: TGCAGCGTTTCGGTAGCGGGAGTCGGAGTGGAGACCCAGTACTTC.

The chain has TRBV19 and TRBJ2-5, with D tentatively TRBD1 (6 bases). CDR3 length: 14 amino acids. V shed 5 bases and J shed 5 bases, with 15 bases lying between them. CDR1 is LNHDA, CDR2 SQIVND, per germline (reference sequence). CDR3 residues: CASSPTGQGETQYF. CDR3 nucleotides: TGTGCCAGTAGTCCGACGGGACAAGGGGAGACCCAGTACTTC.

The chain employs TRBV2 and TRBJ2-7; D is possibly TRBD1 (5 bases). The V gene's germline CDR1 is SNHLY and CDR2 FYNNEI. The V gene lost 4 bases and the J gene lost 6 bases, with 22 bases spanning the gap. CDR3 size: 16 residues. In nucleotides, the CDR3 is TGTGCCAGCAGTGTTCAGGGTGGCTCTTTTCTGGGCGAGCAGTACTTC. It is translated as CASSVQGGSFLGEQYF.

The V call is TRBV30, the J call TRBJ1-4; maybe TRBD1 (5 bases). The CDR3 consists of 15 residues. Germline CDR1 reads GTSNPN; CDR2 reads SVGIG (reference sequence). CDR3: CAYTWTPLSREKLFF. The DNA for the CDR3 is TGTGCTTACACTTGGACACCCTTAAGTAGAGAAAAACTGTTTTTT. Full variable domain (missing parts from reference TRBV30 and TRBJ1-4): SQTIHQWPATLVQPVGSPLSLECTVEGTSNPNLYWYRQAAGRGLQLLFYSVGIGQISSEVPQNLSASRPQDRQFILSSKKLLLSDSGFYLCAYTWTPLSREKLFFGSGTQLSVL.

V usage is TRBV7-3 and J usage is TRBJ2-1; D is perhaps TRBD1 (5 bases). CDR3 length: 16 residues. V was cut by 5 bases and J by 0 bases, with 14 bases left in between. In germline, CDR1 is SGHTA, CDR2 FQGTGA. The CDR3 reads CASSVKGMSSYNEQFF. The CDR3 DNA is TGTGCCAGCAGCGTCAAGGGGATGAGCTCCTACAATGAGCAGTTCTTC. Full variable domain (rest looked up from reference TRBV7-3 and TRBJ2-1): GAGVSQTPSNKVTEKGKYVELRCDPISGHTALYWYRQSLGQGPEFLIYFQGTGAADDSGLPNDRFFAVRPEGSVSTLKIQRTERGDSAVYLCASSVKGMSSYNEQFFGPGTRLTVL.

V and J are TRBV7-3 and TRBJ2-1; 7 positions match TRBD2. This CDR3 has 14 residues. Germline V gene lookup returns CDR1 SGHTA and CDR2 FQGTGA. Losses at the gene ends were 4 bases for V and 8 bases for J; bases not matched to a gene: 8. The CDR3 is CASSSRLAGDEQFF. CDR3 in DNA: TGTGCCAGCAGCTCGAGACTAGCAGGCGATGAGCAGTTCTTC.

The chain combines TRBV4-1 with TRBJ1-5, with 8 bases fitting TRBD1. J was trimmed by 0 bases and V by 1 base; bases with no gene match: 8. This CDR3 contains 18 residues. Germline CDR1 and CDR2: MGHRA and YSYEKL. CDR3 loop: CASSQGGGTGISNQPQHF. Written as DNA, the CDR3 is TGCGCCAGCAGCCAAGGTGGGGGGACAGGAATTAGCAATCAGCCCCAGCATTTT.

The rearrangement joins TRBV27 to TRBJ2-7; D may be TRBD1 (7 bases). The CDR3 covers 17 residues. The ends were cut back, 6 bases at V and 2 bases at J, with 23 bases in the middle. The germline V gene has CDR1 MNHEY and CDR2 SMNVEV (reference sequence). CDR3 loop: CASSTRRRGLITYEQYF. In DNA, the CDR3 is TGTGCCAGCAGCACTAGGAGGAGGGGGCTAATAACCTACGAGCAGTACTTC.

The chain combines TRBV5-4 with TRBJ1-6; D gene uncertain. This CDR3 region has 17 residues. Germline V gene sequence: CDR1 SGHNT, CDR2 YYREEE (reference sequence). V lost 0 bases to trimming and J lost 0 bases, with 10 bases between them. CDR3 sequence reads: CASSLDGLISYNSPLHF. For the CDR3, the DNA is TGTGCCAGCAGCTTGGACGGGCTTATCTCCTATAATTCACCCCTCCACTTT.

The chain uses TRBV25-1 and TRBJ2-7, with 7 bases matching TRBD1. The CDR3 is 13 amino acids. Per germline, CDR1 MGHDK and CDR2 SYGVNS. Trimming removed 5 bases from V and 5 bases from J; junction bases left unmatched: 6. The CDR3 coding sequence is TGTGCCAGCAGTATAGGACAGGTCAACGAGCAGTACTTC. Translating it yields CASSIGQVNEQYF.

This chain joins TRBV2 and TRBJ1-1; 8 bases fit TRBD1. The junction had 5 bases not matched to a gene; V was cut back by 6 bases and J by 2 bases. This CDR3 is 14 amino acids long. CDR1 and CDR2 (germline): SNHLY, FYNNEI. The CDR3 sequence: CASSTGGGNTEAFF. The DNA of the CDR3 is TGTGCCAGCAGCACAGGGGGGGGAAACACTGAAGCTTTCTTT.

The genes are TRBV30 and TRBJ1-2; the match to TRBD1 covers 7 bases. Trimming at V came to 2 bases and at J to 4 bases, leaving 1 base not matched to a gene. Germline CDR1 reads GTSNPN; CDR2 reads SVGIG (reference sequence). This CDR3 comprises 12 residues. Here the CDR3 DNA reads TGTGCCTGGAGTAGACAGGGCTATGGCTACACCTTC. Its protein product is CAWSRQGYGYTF.

This clone appeared once. The chain is built from TRBV6-1 and TRBJ2-7, with D tentatively TRBD1 (6 bases). The V end was cut by 6 bases, the J end by 4 bases, with 10 bases between. Germline V gene lookup returns CDR1 MNHNS and CDR2 SASEGT. The CDR3 runs to 12 residues. The CDR3 loop is CASRRTEYEQYF. CDR3 bases: TGTGCCAGCAGAAGGACAGAGTACGAGCAGTACTTC.

This clone was counted a few times. This sequence joins TRBV29-1 and TRBJ1-1; D not resolved. Trimming pared 7 bases from V and 0 bases from J, leaving 15 bases between. Germline CDR1 is SQVTM and CDR2 is ANQGSEA. This CDR3 region has 14 residues. CDR3 sequence: CSGWGGTMNTEAFF. The CDR3 coding sequence is TGCAGCGGCTGGGGTGGAACCATGAACACTGAAGCTTTCTTT.

Note on this clone: Other DNA variants within this sample encode the same CDR3. This chain connects TRBV27 to TRBJ2-3; D is ambiguous. CDR3 length equals 12 residues. V was cut by 4 bases and J by 1 base, with 3 bases left in between. CDR1 MNHEY and CDR2 SMNVEV come from the germline V gene (reference sequence). CDR3 bases: TGTGCCAGCAGTTCCGGCACAGATACGCAGTATTTT. Amino acid sequence: CASSSGTDTQYF.

This clone was counted once. The gene calls are TRBV28 and TRBJ2-7, with 8 bases identical to TRBD1. The CDR3 has 14 residues. Germline V gene data show CDR1 as MDHEN and CDR2 as SYDVKM. Germline trimming cut 7 bases from V and 4 bases from J; bases unmatched to any gene: 9. Written as DNA, the CDR3 is TGTGCCAGCACTCCGGACAGGGTTAAGTACGAGCAGTACTTC. Amino acid sequence: CASTPDRVKYEQYF.

This clone was observed a few times. The gene calls are TRBV19 and TRBJ1-5, with 7 positions matching TRBD1. The CDR3 is made up of 17 amino acids. V lost 4 bases to trimming and J lost 1 base; unmatched junction nucleotides: 10. The germline V gene has CDR1 LNHDA and CDR2 SQIVND (reference sequence). CDR3 DNA: TGTGCCAGTAGTACCCCGACAGGGTCGCGGAGCAATCAGCCCCAGCATTTT. Protein product: CASSTPTGSRSNQPQHF.